Following are 9 T cell receptor beta chains from one sample sequenced in a study of blood T cell repertoires in COVID-19. Profiled with immunoSEQ multiplex PCR; TCRdb holds only in-frame clones, not every one. The sample carries approximately 300,000 clones, 80% to 95% recorded once. The sequenced material came from PBMCs or T cells enriched from blood (not recorded which). These receptors were collected from a woman in her 30s who had recovered from COVID-19.

The V and J genes are TRBV24-1 and TRBJ2-1, with 8 bases matching TRBD2. Germline trimming cut 2 bases from V and 7 bases from J; bases unmatched to any gene: 9. Looked up from germline, CDR1 is KGHDR and CDR2 is SFDVKD. The CDR3 is 16 amino acids. CDR3 in amino acids: CATSDSIAGPRNEQFF. CDR3 nucleotides: TGTGCCACCAGTGATTCTATAGCGGGACCGCGTAATGAGCAGTTCTTC.

This chain links TRBV6-5 with TRBJ1-1; TRBD1 might be the D (5 bases). V gave up 5 bases and J gave up 10 bases, with 17 bases separating them. Germline loops: CDR1 MNHEY, CDR2 SVGAGI. The CDR3 extends over 13 amino acids. CDR3 DNA: TGTGCCAGCAGTAACCCTTCGGGGGTAGGAGCTTTCTTT. Its protein is CASSNPSGVGAFF.

The chain carries TRBV25-1 and TRBJ1-5; 7 nucleotides match TRBD1. CDR1 MGHDK and CDR2 SYGVNS come from the germline V gene. The CDR3 runs to 13 residues. V trimming: 4 bases; J trimming: 11 bases; junction bases outside the gene matches: 8. This CDR3 reads CASSVTGDAAQHF. The CDR3 DNA is TGTGCCAGCAGTGTAACAGGGGACGCGGCCCAGCATTTT.

This clone was seen once. The chain recombines TRBV7-2 with TRBJ2-3; D remains ambiguous. The V end was cut by 6 bases, the J end by 0 bases, with 16 bases between. CDR3 length equals 16 residues. CDR1 and CDR2 (germline): SGHTA, FQGNSA. The CDR3 region is CASSIPFADSTDTQYF. CDR3 nucleotide sequence: TGTGCCAGCAGTATCCCATTCGCGGATAGCACAGATACGCAGTATTTT.

The chain has TRBV28 and TRBJ1-1; D is ambiguous. The germline CDR1 and CDR2 sequences are MDHEN and SYDVKM. This CDR3 region has 13 residues. V gave up 11 bases and J gave up 3 bases, with 16 bases separating them. The CDR3 DNA reads as TGTGCCCCCTCGCGTGGTCAGGACACTGAAGCTTTCTTT. Translation gives CAPSRGQDTEAFF.

The chain combines TRBV5-1 with TRBJ1-2; possibly TRBD1 for D (5 bases). Germline-derived CDR1 and CDR2 are SGHRS and YFSETQ. Trimming cost V 0 bases and J 2 bases, with 11 bases left between them. There are 15 residues in the CDR3. This CDR3 reads CASSLGQGENYGYTF. Written as DNA, the CDR3 is TGCGCCAGCAGCTTGGGGCAGGGCGAAAACTATGGCTACACCTTC. Combining the CDR3 with reference TRBV5-1 and TRBJ1-2 gives the whole variable domain KAGVTQTPRYLIKTRGQQVTLSCSPISGHRSVSWYQQTPGQGLQFLFEYFSETQRNKGNFPGRFSGRQFSNSRSEMNVSTLELGDSALYLCASSLGQGENYGYTFGSGTRLTVV.

The CDR3, as DNA: TGCGCCAGCAGCTTGGACAGTCGCGATACGCAGTATTTT. Translated: CASSLDSRDTQYF. J is TRBJ2-3 and V is TRBV5-1, with D unclear. Germline values: CDR1 SGHRS, CDR2 YFSETQ. The CDR3 has 13 amino acids. V was shortened by 0 bases and J by 6 bases, with 8 bases between the two germline ends.

The chain combines TRBV28 with TRBJ1-1; D unresolved. Germline CDR1 is MDHEN and CDR2 is SYDVKM. The length of the CDR3 is 13 residues. V lost 4 bases, J lost 0 bases, and 6 bases lay in between. CDR3 amino acids: CASSSGLNTEAFF. CDR3 coding DNA: TGTGCCAGCAGTTCCGGGTTGAACACTGAAGCTTTCTTT.

The chain is built from TRBV7-8 and TRBJ1-2, with 7 bases aligning to TRBD1. J lost 7 bases, V lost 8 bases, and 13 bases had no gene match. The CDR3 has 14 residues. Germline CDR1 is SGHVS and CDR2 is FQNEAQ. CDR3 region: CASASTRTGGGYTF. The CDR3 nucleotides read TGTGCCAGCGCGTCAACTCGGACAGGCGGTGGCTACACCTTC.